The 30 T cell receptor beta chains given below trace back to one sample, sequenced in a study of blood T cell repertoires in COVID-19. The repertoire was sequenced with immunoSEQ multiplex PCR; TCRdb's copy has only in-frame clones and lacks some. Counted here are around 100,000 clones, around 93% occurring once; the ten biggest clones make up about 2.5%. Sequenced material: peripheral blood. The receptors were gathered from a human donor with active COVID-19. The donor label of this sample is uncertain.

The chain employs TRBV13 and TRBJ2-5; the match to TRBD2 covers 8 bases. Germline-derived CDR1 and CDR2 are PRHDT and FYEKMQ (reference sequence). CDR3 length: 14 amino acids. V lost 9 bases and J lost 0; bases outside the gene matches: 6. The chain's CDR3 is CARTGLVHQETQYF. CDR3 DNA: TGTGCCAGAACGGGACTAGTGCACCAAGAGACCCAGTACTTC. The whole variable domain, remainder taken from reference TRBV13 and TRBJ2-5, is AAGVIQSPRHLIKEKRETATLKCYPIPRHDTVYWYQQGPGQDPQFLISFYEKMQSDKGSIPDRFSAQQFSDYHSELNMSSLELGDSALYFCARTGLVHQETQYFGPGTRLLVL.

Comments on this clone: This sequence may be a read error, since a much larger clone differs from it by one base. The same CDR3 arises from other DNA sequences in this sample as well. The chain couples TRBV5-1 to TRBJ1-1; 7 bases fit TRBD1. J gave up 8 bases and V 1 base, and 2 bases lay outside the gene matches. This CDR3 spans 12 amino acids. Germline assignment: CDR1 SGHRS and CDR2 YFSETQ. This CDR3 is CASSLTGAEAFF. The CDR3 DNA is TGCGCCAGCAGCTTGACAGGGGCAGAAGCTTTCTTT.

CDR3 nucleotide sequence: TGTGCCAGCCGAAACATACAGGGGGCTTGGGAGACCCAGTACTTC. This sequence encodes CASRNIQGAWETQYF. The chain joins TRBV28 to TRBJ2-5; 9 positions match TRBD1. Germline CDR1 is MDHEN and CDR2 is SYDVKM. The CDR3 is 15 residues long. V gave up 8 bases and J gave up 5 bases; unmatched junction bases: 12.

This clone has just one count. The gene calls are TRBV12-3 or TRBV12-4 and TRBJ2-2; D gene ambiguous. The germline V and J ends were trimmed by 6 bases and 4 bases, with 3 bases remaining between them. The CDR3 is 11 residues long. Written as DNA, the CDR3 is TGTGCCAGCAGACTCACCGGGGAGCTGTTTTTT. Translated: CASRLTGELFF.

The chain couples TRBV11-2 to TRBJ2-7; TRBD1 might be the D (5 bases). The germline gives CDR1 SGHAT, CDR2 FQNNGV. V was shortened by 3 bases and J by 2 bases, with 17 bases between the two germline ends. The CDR3 has 16 residues. For the CDR3, the DNA is TGTGCCAGCAGCTTGGGCGCCGACAGCCGGACCTACGAGCAGTACTTC. Encoded protein: CASSLGADSRTYEQYF. Variable domain in full (rest from reference TRBV11-2 and TRBJ2-7): EAGVAQSPRYKIIEKRQSVAFWCNPISGHATLYWYQQILGQGPKLLIQFQNNGVVDDSQLPKDRFSAERLKGVDSTLKIQPAKLEDSAVYLCASSLGADSRTYEQYFGPGTRLTVT.

The chain carries TRBV7-9 and TRBJ1-2; D unclear. Germline values: CDR1 SEHNR, CDR2 FQNEAQ (reference sequence). V was trimmed by 7 bases and J by 5 bases, leaving 11 bases between them. This CDR3 is built from 12 residues. The CDR3: CASMHARYGYTF. DNA of the CDR3: TGTGCCAGCATGCACGCTAGGTATGGCTACACCTTC.

The J gene is TRBJ1-2, the V gene TRBV2, with a tentative D call TRBD1 (6 bases). V was shortened by 6 bases and J by 4 bases, with 9 bases between the two germline ends. CDR1 and CDR2 from the germline V gene are SNHLY and FYNNEI. This CDR3 spans 12 amino acids. CDR3: CASRDRTYGYTF. CDR3 coding DNA: TGTGCCAGCAGGGACAGAACCTATGGCTACACCTTC.

This clone appeared once. The V gene is TRBV20-1, the J gene TRBJ1-4; 8 positions agree with TRBD1. Germline trimming cut 3 bases from V and 6 bases from J; bases unmatched to any gene: 3. Germline V gene data show CDR1 as DFQATT and CDR2 as SNEGSKA (reference sequence). The CDR3 covers 13 residues. The CDR3 bases are TGCAGTGCTAGTTCAGGGGGCGATGAAAAACTGTTTTTT. It codes for CSASSGGDEKLFF.

The chain carries TRBV9 and TRBJ1-2, with D possibly TRBD1 on 6 matching bases. The CDR3 is 15 residues long. Trimming took 7 bases from V and 2 from J, leaving 18 bases between them. Germline V gene data show CDR1 as SGDLS and CDR2 as YYNGEE. The CDR3 DNA is TGTGCCAGCTCACGGGGAGGGGACAACAACTATGGCTACACCTTC. Encoded protein: CASSRGGDNNYGYTF.

The chain employs TRBV6-5 and TRBJ2-5; 7 bases are shared with TRBD2. After removal of 8 bases from V and 5 bases from J, the junction contained 11 bases not matched to a gene. The CDR3 is 14 residues long. CDR1 MNHEY and CDR2 SVGAGI come from the germline V gene. CDR3 nucleotides: TGTGCCAGCCGCCTCGGGGACTATGGGGAGACCCAGTACTTC. As protein: CASRLGDYGETQYF.

The chain links TRBV13 to TRBJ2-7; 9 nucleotides line up with TRBD1. Germline loops: CDR1 PRHDT, CDR2 FYEKMQ (reference sequence). V was clipped by 5 bases and J by 4 bases; unmatched bases: 9. The CDR3 extends over 15 amino acids. The CDR3 bases are TGTGCCAGCAGCCAGGGGGACAGGGCTTCATACGAGCAGTACTTC. Its translation is CASSQGDRASYEQYF. The entire variable domain, with the rest obtained from reference TRBV13 and TRBJ2-7, is as follows: AAGVIQSPRHLIKEKRETATLKCYPIPRHDTVYWYQQGPGQDPQFLISFYEKMQSDKGSIPDRFSAQQFSDYHSELNMSSLELGDSALYFCASSQGDRASYEQYFGPGTRLTVT.

Regarding this clone: The same CDR3 arises from other DNA sequences in this sample as well. This chain joins TRBV4-2 and TRBJ2-3; D not certain. V was trimmed by 0 bases and J by 1 base, leaving 5 bases between them. Germline values: CDR1 LGHNA, CDR2 YNFKEQ. The CDR3 consists of 14 residues. CDR3 amino acids: CASSQDRGTDTQYF. Here the CDR3 DNA reads TGTGCCAGCAGCCAAGATCGGGGCACAGATACGCAGTATTTT.

The V gene is TRBV29-1, the J gene TRBJ2-2, with a possible D match to TRBD2 (5 bases). The V end was cut by 3 bases, the J end by 3 bases, with 5 bases between. Looked up from germline, CDR1 is SQVTM and CDR2 is ANQGSEA. The CDR3 runs to 12 residues. The CDR3 region has the DNA TGCAGCGTTGAGAGGGACACCGGGGAGCTGTTTTTT. Protein: CSVERDTGELFF.

This chain uses TRBV2 with TRBJ2-7, with TRBD2 identical over 7 bases. CDR1 and CDR2 (germline): SNHLY, FYNNEI. This CDR3 contains 16 residues. V lost 5 bases to trimming and J lost 1 base; unmatched junction nucleotides: 11. In DNA, the CDR3 is TGTGCCAGCAGTAGATTAGCGGGCTTAGCTTCCTACGAGCAGTACTTC. Translating gives CASSRLAGLASYEQYF.

V gene TRBV6-5 combines with J gene TRBJ2-3, with 9 bases matching TRBD1. Germline V gene sequence: CDR1 MNHEY, CDR2 SVGAGI. CDR3 length: 14 amino acids. With 9 bases clipped from V and 1 base from J, the junction kept 5 bases outside the gene matches. DNA for the CDR3: TGTGCCAGTAAAGACAGGGGGGGCACAGATACGCAGTATTTT. Its translation is CASKDRGGTDTQYF.

This chain joins TRBV28 and TRBJ2-3; D is perhaps TRBD2 (7 bases). The CDR3 loop spans 15 amino acids. V gave up 6 bases and J gave up 2 bases, with 15 bases separating them. Germline V lookup: CDR1 MDHEN, CDR2 SYDVKM. This CDR3 is CASSLGGDPTDTQYF. In nucleotides, the CDR3 is TGTGCCAGCAGCCTAGGGGGGGACCCCACAGATACGCAGTATTTT. Filled out from reference TRBV28 and TRBJ2-3, the complete variable domain reads DVKVTQSSRYLVKRTGEKVFLECVQDMDHENMFWYRQDPGLGLRLIYFSYDVKMKEKGDIPEGYSVSREKKERFSLILESASTNQTSMYLCASSLGGDPTDTQYFGPGTRLTVL.

This chain joins TRBV4-3 and TRBJ1-2; D is unclear. V was pared by 0 bases and J by 4 bases, with 12 bases between. Germline V lookup: CDR1 LGHNA, CDR2 YSLEER. This CDR3 is 15 amino acids long. The CDR3 is CASSQDRGFGYGYTF. DNA for the CDR3: TGCGCCAGCAGCCAAGATCGGGGATTTGGCTATGGCTACACCTTC.

This clone was seen just once. V and J are TRBV27 and TRBJ2-1; D gene ambiguous. V lost 6 bases and J lost 4, with 10 bases in between. The germline CDR1 and CDR2 sequences are MNHEY and SMNVEV (reference sequence). The CDR3 totals 13 residues. DNA for the CDR3: TGTGCCAGCAGGTTGGGCCCTTACAATGAGCAGTTCTTC. Protein product: CASRLGPYNEQFF.

V usage is TRBV27 and J usage is TRBJ2-1, with TRBD2 matching 12 bases. V lost 6 bases, J lost 8 bases, and 8 bases stayed unmatched. The CDR3 totals 15 residues. Germline V lookup: CDR1 MNHEY, CDR2 SMNVEV (reference sequence). The CDR3 region has the DNA TGTGCCAGCAGCTCCGGGACTAGCGGGCTGGATGAGCAGTTCTTC. Translating it yields CASSSGTSGLDEQFF.

The chain uses TRBV28 and TRBJ1-4; 7 nucleotides agree with TRBD1. V lost 5 bases to trimming and J lost 0 bases; unmatched junction nucleotides: 3. The CDR3 consists of 15 residues. Germline values: CDR1 MDHEN, CDR2 SYDVKM. CDR3 loop: CASSKGQTTNEKLFF. Here the CDR3 DNA reads TGTGCCAGCAGTAAGGGACAGACAACTAATGAAAAACTGTTTTTT. The whole variable domain, filled in from reference TRBV28 and TRBJ1-4, reads DVKVTQSSRYLVKRTGEKVFLECVQDMDHENMFWYRQDPGLGLRLIYFSYDVKMKEKGDIPEGYSVSREKKERFSLILESASTNQTSMYLCASSKGQTTNEKLFFGSGTQLSVL.

The V gene is TRBV4-1, the J gene TRBJ1-6; 8 nucleotides align to TRBD1. The CDR3 extends over 14 amino acids. From germline, CDR1 is MGHRA and CDR2 YSYEKL. Trimming took 7 bases from V and 7 from J; bases not matched to a gene: 6. CDR3 sequence (DNA): TGCGCCAGCACAGGACAGGGTCTAAATTCACCCCTCCACTTT. Translating it yields CASTGQGLNSPLHF.

The chain is built from TRBV25-1 and TRBJ1-2, with 7 bases matching TRBD1. The CDR3 loop spans 13 amino acids. The trim removed 2 bases at V and 7 bases at J, leaving 4 bases unmatched. Per the germline V gene, CDR1 is MGHDK and CDR2 is SYGVNS. CDR3 in DNA: TGTGCCAGCAGTGAAACAGGGGATAGTGGCTACACCTTC. Its protein product is CASSETGDSGYTF.

The chain joins TRBV29-1 to TRBJ2-1; a possible D gene is TRBD1 (7 bases). Germline assignment: CDR1 SQVTM and CDR2 ANQGSEA. Trimming removed 1 base at V and 3 bases at J, with 10 bases between. CDR3 length: 14 residues. CDR3 sequence (DNA): TGCAGCGTTGAAGGCAGGGGGGTCTACAATGAGCAGTTCTTC. This codes for CSVEGRGVYNEQFF.

This clone appeared a few times. The CDR3 protein is CASSQDGGRGNEQYF. CDR3 nucleotide sequence: TGTGCCAGCAGCCAAGATGGAGGCAGGGGGAACGAGCAGTACTTC. The J gene is TRBJ2-7, the V gene TRBV4-2; the match to TRBD1 covers 7 bases. Trimming cost V 0 bases and J 5 bases; bases outside gene matches: 7. The germline V gene encodes CDR1 LGHNA and CDR2 YNFKEQ. This CDR3 spans 15 amino acids.

The gene calls are TRBV5-5 and TRBJ1-2; 7 bases line up with TRBD1. J lost 10 bases, V lost 0 bases, and 12 bases had no gene match. Germline CDR1 reads SGHKS; CDR2 reads YYEKEE (reference sequence). CDR3 size: 15 residues. The CDR3 DNA sequence: TGTGCCAGCAGCTTGGGAGAAGGGGGCCGGTCTGACTACACCTTC. It encodes CASSLGEGGRSDYTF.

The chain joins TRBV7-2 to TRBJ1-6; the match to TRBD1 covers 8 bases. V was clipped by 4 bases and J by 7 bases; unmatched bases: 3. Germline V lookup: CDR1 SGHTA, CDR2 FQGNSA. This CDR3 spans 14 amino acids. CDR3 loop: CASSWTGQNSPLHF. CDR3 in DNA: TGTGCCAGCAGCTGGACAGGGCAAAATTCACCCCTCCACTTT.

This clone appeared a single time. The J gene is TRBJ1-1, the V gene TRBV4-3, with 8 bases aligning to TRBD1. The CDR3 has 15 amino acids. Germline CDR1 and CDR2: LGHNA and YSLEER. The junction had 5 bases not matched to a gene; V was cut back by 1 base and J by 4 bases. The CDR3 DNA reads as TGCGCCAGCAGCCAAGGATACAGGGGGGTCACTGAAGCTTTCTTT. Translation: CASSQGYRGVTEAFF.

The rearrangement uses TRBV11-2 and TRBJ1-5; D possibly corresponds to TRBD1 (5 bases). The CDR3 contains 18 residues. CDR1 and CDR2 (germline): SGHAT, FQNNGV. V was pared by 2 bases and J by 2 bases, with 19 bases between. The CDR3 protein is CASSLRGPGFMGNQPQHF. CDR3 coding DNA: TGTGCCAGCAGCTTACGAGGTCCAGGGTTTATGGGCAATCAGCCCCAGCATTTT. The full variable domain, with the rest looked up from reference TRBV11-2 and TRBJ1-5, is EAGVAQSPRYKIIEKRQSVAFWCNPISGHATLYWYQQILGQGPKLLIQFQNNGVVDDSQLPKDRFSAERLKGVDSTLKIQPAKLEDSAVYLCASSLRGPGFMGNQPQHFGDGTRLSIL.

This sequence joins TRBV13 and TRBJ2-3; D not certain. Trimming left V 3 bases short and J 1 base short, with 8 bases between. This CDR3 region has 14 residues. Looked up from germline, CDR1 is PRHDT and CDR2 is FYEKMQ (reference sequence). The CDR3 region is CASSFDQGTDTQYF. The CDR3 DNA follows: TGTGCCAGCAGCTTCGACCAGGGCACAGATACGCAGTATTTT.

This chain uses TRBV3-1 (or the pseudogene TRBV3-2) with TRBJ2-5; D is perhaps TRBD1 (5 bases). The CDR3 length is 11 residues. The germline V and J ends were trimmed by 7 bases and 5 bases, with 8 bases remaining between them. Germline V gene lookup returns CDR1 LGHDT and CDR2 YNNKEL (reference sequence). CDR3 protein: CASTQGETQYF. The DNA for the CDR3 is TGTGCCAGCACCCAGGGCGAGACCCAGTACTTC.